These T cell receptor beta chains were read from a single sample in a study of graft-versus-host responses after intestinal transplantation. Measured with immunoSEQ multiplex PCR; TCRdb has only the in-frame clones, and not every one. The sample comprises approximately 81,000 clones, 87% of which are singletons, and less than 9.5% rests with the top ten. These receptors are not linked to any known antigen. The sample here was unstimulated CD8+ T cells sorted from spleen or lymph node cells, taken before transplant. Every receptor here comes from a human donor who was the organ donor for an intestinal transplant. CDR3s include the opening cysteine and the closing phenylalanine or tryptophan. D genes are given only for firm matches. Not all rows give a size; the values are once, few, many and, for expanded clones, a class.

j_gene: TRBJ1-3; abundance: .; v_gene: TRBV19; d_gene: .; CDR3aa: CASSMDTTIYF; CDR3nt: TGTGCCAGTAGTATGGACACCACCATATATTTT
j_gene: TRBJ2-2; abundance: .; v_gene: TRBV9; d_gene: .; CDR3aa: CASSAPLTGELFF; CDR3nt: TGTGCCAGCAGCGCCCCCCTCACCGGGGAGCTGTTTTTT
j_gene: TRBJ2-1; abundance: .; v_gene: TRBV15; d_gene: .; CDR3aa: CATSRPGEVTYNEQFF; CDR3nt: TGTGCCACCAGCAGGCCCGGGGAGGTGACATACAATGAGCAGTTCTTC
j_gene: TRBJ2-5; abundance: .; v_gene: TRBV6-1; d_gene: .; CDR3aa: CASSMNRVGETQYF; CDR3nt: TGTGCCAGCAGTATGAATCGGGTGGGAGAGACCCAGTACTTC
j_gene: TRBJ2-1; abundance: .; v_gene: TRBV5-1; d_gene: TRBD2; CDR3aa: CASSSGTSGYNEQFF; CDR3nt: TGCGCCAGCAGCTCGGGGACTAGCGGCTACAATGAGCAGTTCTTC
j_gene: TRBJ2-7; abundance: .; v_gene: TRBV27; d_gene: .; CDR3aa: CASRSPRQELTYEQYF; CDR3nt: TGTGCCAGCAGGTCACCCCGACAGGAACTAACCTACGAGCAGTACTTC
j_gene: TRBJ1-1; abundance: few; v_gene: TRBV6-4; d_gene: .; CDR3aa: CASSEGPNTEAFF; CDR3nt: TGTGCCAGCAGTGAAGGACCGAACACTGAAGCTTTCTTT
j_gene: TRBJ2-7; abundance: few; v_gene: TRBV6-6; d_gene: .; CDR3aa: CASRDGGYEQYF; CDR3nt: TGTGCCAGCAGGGACGGAGGTTACGAGCAGTACTTC
j_gene: TRBJ1-2; abundance: once; v_gene: TRBV6-1; d_gene: .; CDR3aa: CASSYGGHINGYTF; CDR3nt: TGTGCCAGCAGCTACGGGGGGCATATTAATGGCTACACCTTC
j_gene: TRBJ1-2; abundance: few; v_gene: TRBV7-3; d_gene: .; CDR3aa: CASSPTPYYGYTF; CDR3nt: TGTGCCAGCAGCCCTACACCCTACTATGGCTACACCTTC
j_gene: TRBJ2-7; abundance: .; v_gene: TRBV4-1; d_gene: .; CDR3aa: CASKGEANEQYF; CDR3nt: TGCGCCAGCAAAGGGGAGGCGAACGAGCAGTACTTC
j_gene: TRBJ2-7; abundance: once; v_gene: TRBV5-1; d_gene: TRBD1; CDR3aa: CASSWSGTGDEQYF; CDR3nt: TGCGCCAGCAGCTGGTCAGGGACAGGGGACGAGCAGTACTTC
j_gene: TRBJ2-5; abundance: .; v_gene: TRBV29-1; d_gene: TRBD2; CDR3aa: CSVEESRLAGGKTQYF; CDR3nt: TGCAGCGTTGAAGAAAGCAGGCTAGCGGGGGGTAAGACCCAGTACTTC
j_gene: TRBJ2-3; abundance: once; v_gene: TRBV11-2; d_gene: .; CDR3aa: CASERDTDTQYF; CDR3nt: TGTGCCAGCGAACGGGACACAGATACGCAGTATTTT
j_gene: TRBJ1-1; abundance: .; v_gene: TRBV5-4; d_gene: .; CDR3aa: CASSWSTGTEAFF; CDR3nt: TGTGCCAGCAGCTGGAGTACAGGGACTGAAGCTTTCTTT
j_gene: TRBJ1-6; abundance: .; v_gene: TRBV5-5; d_gene: .; CDR3aa: CASSKWTVSNNSPLHF; CDR3nt: TGTGCCAGCAGCAAATGGACAGTAAGCAATAATTCACCCCTCCACTTT
j_gene: TRBJ2-7; abundance: once; v_gene: TRBV4-1; d_gene: TRBD1; CDR3aa: CASSHVDRGITSGEQYF; CDR3nt: TGCGCCAGCAGCCACGTTGACAGGGGTATTACTTCGGGCGAGCAGTACTTC
j_gene: TRBJ2-3; abundance: .; v_gene: TRBV7-6; d_gene: TRBD1; CDR3aa: CASSLGDRQDTQYF; CDR3nt: TGTGCCAGCAGCCTAGGGGACAGACAAGATACGCAGTATTTT
j_gene: TRBJ2-7; abundance: .; v_gene: TRBV11-2; d_gene: TRBD2; CDR3aa: CASSLVPAGALNQYEQYF; CDR3nt: TGTGCCAGCAGCTTAGTCCCAGCGGGGGCCTTGAATCAGTACGAGCAGTACTTC
j_gene: TRBJ2-7; abundance: .; v_gene: TRBV7-9; d_gene: TRBD1; CDR3aa: CASSFILPGQGGEQYF; CDR3nt: TGTGCCAGCAGCTTCATCCTCCCGGGACAGGGGGGCGAGCAGTACTTC
j_gene: TRBJ2-1; abundance: .; v_gene: TRBV6-1; d_gene: TRBD2; CDR3aa: CASSPTGGPNNEQFF; CDR3nt: TGTGCCAGCAGTCCCACGGGGGGGCCGAACAATGAGCAGTTCTTC
j_gene: TRBJ1-4; abundance: once; v_gene: TRBV4-1; d_gene: .; CDR3aa: CASSQDSGATNEKLFF; CDR3nt: TGCGCCAGCAGCCAAGATTCCGGTGCAACTAATGAAAAACTGTTTTTT
j_gene: TRBJ2-3; abundance: .; v_gene: TRBV9; d_gene: TRBD1; CDR3aa: CASSVEGATTDTQYF; CDR3nt: TGTGCCAGCAGCGTAGAGGGGGCCACGACAGATACGCAGTATTTT
j_gene: TRBJ1-6; abundance: few; v_gene: TRBV4-1; d_gene: TRBD1; CDR3aa: CASTLTGGTSPLHF; CDR3nt: TGCGCCAGCACCCTTACAGGGGGCACTTCACCCCTCCACTTT
j_gene: TRBJ2-3; abundance: .; v_gene: TRBV7-9; d_gene: .; CDR3aa: CASSSTLGWNTQYF; CDR3nt: TGTGCCAGCAGCTCGACGCTTGGTTGGAATACGCAGTATTTT
j_gene: TRBJ1-5; abundance: .; v_gene: TRBV19; d_gene: TRBD1; CDR3aa: CASSIDPLRSTGPSNQPQHF; CDR3nt: TGTGCCAGTAGTATAGATCCCTTGAGATCGACAGGGCCGAGCAATCAGCCCCAGCATTTT
j_gene: TRBJ2-3; abundance: .; v_gene: TRBV27; d_gene: .; CDR3aa: CASSFVGGPADTQYF; CDR3nt: TGTGCCAGCAGTTTTGTCGGGGGGCCGGCAGATACGCAGTATTTT
j_gene: TRBJ1-4; abundance: few; v_gene: TRBV28; d_gene: TRBD1; CDR3aa: CASSFLTGLSEKLFF; CDR3nt: TGTGCCAGCAGTTTCTTGACAGGGTTAAGTGAAAAACTGTTTTTT
j_gene: TRBJ1-4; abundance: .; v_gene: TRBV29-1; d_gene: .; CDR3aa: CSVEMGGYEKLFF; CDR3nt: TGCAGCGTTGAAATGGGGGGATATGAAAAACTGTTTTTT
j_gene: TRBJ2-5; abundance: .; v_gene: TRBV19; d_gene: .; CDR3aa: CASTGTDLETQYF; CDR3nt: TGTGCCAGTACCGGGACTGACCTGGAGACCCAGTACTTC
j_gene: TRBJ1-2; abundance: .; v_gene: TRBV7-2; d_gene: TRBD1; CDR3aa: CASSLQGASGYTF; CDR3nt: TGTGCCAGCAGCCTACAGGGGGCCTCTGGCTACACCTTC
j_gene: TRBJ2-2; abundance: .; v_gene: TRBV6-1; d_gene: TRBD1; CDR3aa: CATAGTGAATGELFF; CDR3nt: TGTGCCACCGCCGGGACAGGGGCGGCCACCGGGGAGCTGTTTTTT
j_gene: TRBJ2-7; abundance: .; v_gene: TRBV28; d_gene: .; CDR3aa: CASRGGPSEQYF; CDR3nt: TGTGCCAGCAGGGGGGGGCCCAGTGAGCAGTACTTC
j_gene: TRBJ1-1; abundance: .; v_gene: TRBV12-5; d_gene: .; CDR3aa: CASEVQMNTEAFF; CDR3nt: TGTGCTAGTGAGGTCCAGATGAACACTGAAGCTTTCTTT
j_gene: TRBJ1-1; abundance: .; v_gene: TRBV4-1; d_gene: .; CDR3aa: CASSQANRAGTEAFF; CDR3nt: TGCGCCAGCAGCCAAGCAAACAGGGCGGGCACTGAAGCTTTCTTT
j_gene: TRBJ2-7; abundance: .; v_gene: TRBV7-2; d_gene: TRBD2; CDR3aa: CASSPGLAGGPGYEQYF; CDR3nt: TGTGCCAGCAGTCCTGGACTAGCGGGGGGGCCCGGCTACGAGCAGTACTTC
j_gene: TRBJ2-4; abundance: .; v_gene: TRBV28; d_gene: .; CDR3aa: CASSFGGAYNIQYF; CDR3nt: TGTGCCAGCAGTTTTGGAGGGGCATATAACATTCAGTACTTC
j_gene: TRBJ2-7; abundance: .; v_gene: TRBV6-1; d_gene: TRBD2; CDR3aa: CASSVRAGGDHEQYF; CDR3nt: TGTGCCAGCAGCGTGAGGGCGGGGGGGGACCACGAGCAGTACTTC
j_gene: TRBJ1-2; abundance: .; v_gene: TRBV7-9; d_gene: TRBD1; CDR3aa: CASSLGTGVGYTF; CDR3nt: TGTGCCAGCAGCTTGGGGACAGGGGTTGGCTACACCTTC
j_gene: TRBJ1-1; abundance: .; v_gene: TRBV9; d_gene: .; CDR3aa: CASSAGPAGGTEAFF; CDR3nt: TGTGCCAGCAGCGCAGGCCCGGCGGGAGGGACTGAAGCTTTCTTT
j_gene: TRBJ1-5; abundance: few; v_gene: TRBV10-3; d_gene: TRBD1; CDR3aa: CAMGTGDSNQPQHF; CDR3nt: TGTGCCATGGGGACAGGAGATAGCAATCAGCCCCAGCATTTT
j_gene: TRBJ1-5; abundance: .; v_gene: TRBV6-4; d_gene: .; CDR3aa: CAPSKQAYSNQPQHF; CDR3nt: TGTGCCCCAAGCAAGCAGGCATATAGCAATCAGCCCCAGCATTTT
j_gene: TRBJ2-1; abundance: .; v_gene: TRBV5-1; d_gene: TRBD2; CDR3aa: CASQPGLAPYNEQFF; CDR3nt: TGCGCCAGTCAACCGGGACTAGCCCCCTACAATGAGCAGTTCTTC
j_gene: TRBJ1-1; abundance: .; v_gene: TRBV6-5; d_gene: TRBD1; CDR3aa: CASSPGGSAEAFF; CDR3nt: TGTGCCAGCAGTCCAGGGGGTAGCGCTGAAGCTTTCTTT
j_gene: TRBJ1-6; abundance: .; v_gene: TRBV11-2; d_gene: TRBD1; CDR3aa: CASSLVGTGPNPNSPLHF; CDR3nt: TGTGCCAGCAGCTTAGTTGGGACAGGGCCCAATCCGAATTCACCCCTCCACTTT
j_gene: TRBJ2-5; abundance: once; v_gene: TRBV30; d_gene: .; CDR3aa: CALAGGEETQYF; CDR3nt: TGTGCCCTGGCAGGGGGGGAAGAGACCCAGTACTTC
j_gene: TRBJ2-7; abundance: .; v_gene: TRBV4-1; d_gene: .; CDR3aa: CASSPTRGNREQYF; CDR3nt: TGCGCCAGCAGCCCCACGAGGGGGAACCGCGAGCAGTACTTC
j_gene: TRBJ2-7; abundance: .; v_gene: TRBV4-2; d_gene: .; CDR3aa: CASSQSALPYEQYF; CDR3nt: TGTGCCAGCAGCCAGTCCGCACTCCCCTACGAGCAGTACTTC
j_gene: TRBJ1-5; abundance: .; v_gene: TRBV11-2; d_gene: .; CDR3aa: CASSLDKGVEPQHF; CDR3nt: TGTGCCAGCAGCTTAGATAAAGGGGTTGAGCCCCAGCATTTT
j_gene: TRBJ1-1; abundance: .; v_gene: TRBV28; d_gene: .; CDR3aa: CASSSVVGVNTEAFF; CDR3nt: TGTGCCAGCAGTAGCGTGGTCGGTGTGAACACTGAAGCTTTCTTT
j_gene: TRBJ2-7; abundance: .; v_gene: TRBV4-1; d_gene: TRBD2; CDR3aa: CASSQDRGGGAFEQYF; CDR3nt: TGCGCCAGCAGCCAAGATCGGGGCGGGGGGGCTTTCGAGCAGTACTTC
j_gene: TRBJ2-1; abundance: .; v_gene: TRBV7-9; d_gene: TRBD1; CDR3aa: CASSAGTETYNEQFF; CDR3nt: TGTGCCAGCAGCGCCGGGACAGAGACCTACAATGAGCAGTTCTTC
j_gene: TRBJ1-1; abundance: once; v_gene: TRBV27; d_gene: TRBD1; CDR3aa: CASRVRDRALPREEVGEVTEAFF; CDR3nt: TGTGCCAGCAGGGTCCGGGACAGGGCACTTCCTAGGGAGGAGGTGGGCGAGGTCACTGAAGCTTTCTTT